These 3 T cell receptor beta chains were all obtained from the same sample, sequenced in a study of OX40 agonist ivuxolimab in advanced cancers. Repertoires were generated with immunoSEQ multiplex PCR, while TCRdb's copy carries only in-frame clones and drops some. The sample carries 100,000 to 150,000 clones, 85% to 95% recorded once. Sequencing used CD4+ or CD8+ T cells sorted from blood, obtained in a trial of the OX40 agonist ivuxolimab. These receptors were collected from an adult with an advanced solid tumor such as melanoma, head and neck, liver or kidney cancer.

The chain recombines TRBV28 with TRBJ2-1, with 9 positions matching TRBD2. The CDR3 has 14 residues. V gave up 7 bases and J gave up 0 bases; unmatched junction bases: 1. Germline assignment: CDR1 MDHEN and CDR2 SYDVKM. CDR3 in amino acids: CASTSGTSYNEQFF. For the CDR3, the DNA is TGTGCCAGCACTAGCGGGACCTCCTACAATGAGCAGTTCTTC.

V and J are TRBV28 and TRBJ2-7, with D maybe TRBD1 (5 bases). From germline, CDR1 is MDHEN and CDR2 SYDVKM. Between the trimmed V and J ends, which lost 5 bases and 2 bases, there was a span of 16 bases. There are 15 residues in the CDR3. The CDR3 DNA reads as TGTGCCAGCAGTCTACTGGACACCTTAACCTACGAGCAGTACTTC. Amino acid sequence: CASSLLDTLTYEQYF. Filled out from reference TRBV28 and TRBJ2-7, the complete variable domain reads DVKVTQSSRYLVKRTGEKVFLECVQDMDHENMFWYRQDPGLGLRLIYFSYDVKMKEKGDIPEGYSVSREKKERFSLILESASTNQTSMYLCASSLLDTLTYEQYFGPGTRLTVT.

This chain connects TRBV11-2 to TRBJ1-5; tentative D call: TRBD1 (5 bases). Trimming shortened V by 5 bases and J by 0 bases, and 8 bases separated the two germline ends. This CDR3 is built from 14 residues. CDR1 and CDR2 (germline): SGHAT, FQNNGV. The DNA of the CDR3 is TGTGCCAGCAGCCAGACAGATAGCAATCAGCCCCAGCATTTT. Residues: CASSQTDSNQPQHF.